This TCR beta chain was observed in a study of T cell changes during pregnancy in multiple sclerosis. Here immunoSEQ multiplex PCR was the method, and the copy in TCRdb shows in-frame clones only, minus some. This sample yields around 50,000 clones, of which about 90% are seen a single time; approximately 0.15% belongs to the top ten. Germline loops: CDR1 MNHEY, CDR2 SVGAGI. V was cut by 6 bases and J by 0 bases, with 8 bases left in between. CDR3 length: 13 residues. Sequenced here: CD4+ T cells from peripheral blood mononuclear cells, sampled after pregnancy. The chain recombines TRBV6-5 with TRBJ1-1; D gene ambiguous. The origin of this receptor is a female donor in good health, enrolled as a control in a pregnancy study. Here the CDR3 reads CASRGRLNTEAFF. DNA for the CDR3: TGTGCCAGCAGGGGGAGGTTGAACACTGAAGCTTTCTTT.